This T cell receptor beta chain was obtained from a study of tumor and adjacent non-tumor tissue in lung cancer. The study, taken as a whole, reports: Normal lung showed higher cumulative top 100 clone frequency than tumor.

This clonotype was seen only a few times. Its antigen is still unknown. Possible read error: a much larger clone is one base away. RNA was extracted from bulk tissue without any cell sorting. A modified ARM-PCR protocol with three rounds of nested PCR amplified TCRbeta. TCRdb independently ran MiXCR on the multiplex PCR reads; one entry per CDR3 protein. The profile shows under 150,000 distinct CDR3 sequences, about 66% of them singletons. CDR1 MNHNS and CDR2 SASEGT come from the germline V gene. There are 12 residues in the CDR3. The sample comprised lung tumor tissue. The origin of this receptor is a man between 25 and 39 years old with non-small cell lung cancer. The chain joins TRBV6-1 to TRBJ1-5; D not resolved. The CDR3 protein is CASNELGQPQHF. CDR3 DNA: TGTGCCAGCAATGAACTTGGTCAGCCCCAGCATTTT.